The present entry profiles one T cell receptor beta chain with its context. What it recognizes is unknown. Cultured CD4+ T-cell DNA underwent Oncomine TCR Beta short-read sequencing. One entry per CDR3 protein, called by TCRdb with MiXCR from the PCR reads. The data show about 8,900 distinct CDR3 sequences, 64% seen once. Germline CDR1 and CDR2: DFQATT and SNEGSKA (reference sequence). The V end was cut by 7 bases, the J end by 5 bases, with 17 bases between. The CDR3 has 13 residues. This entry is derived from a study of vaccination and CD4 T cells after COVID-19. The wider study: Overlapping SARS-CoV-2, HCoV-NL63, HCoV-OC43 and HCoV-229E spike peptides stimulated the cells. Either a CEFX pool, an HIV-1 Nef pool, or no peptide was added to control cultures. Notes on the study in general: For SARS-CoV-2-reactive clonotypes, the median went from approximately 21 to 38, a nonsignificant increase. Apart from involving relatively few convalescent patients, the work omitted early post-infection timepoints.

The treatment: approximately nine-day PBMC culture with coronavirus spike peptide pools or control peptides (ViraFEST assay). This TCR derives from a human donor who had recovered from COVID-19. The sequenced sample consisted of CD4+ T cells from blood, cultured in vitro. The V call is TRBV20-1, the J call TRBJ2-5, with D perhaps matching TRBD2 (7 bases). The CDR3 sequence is CSGRSRGGETQYF. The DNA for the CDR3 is TGCAGTGGACGGAGCAGGGGAGGGGAGACCCAGTACTTC.